This T cell receptor beta chain is drawn from a study of memory CD4+ T cells and cytomegalovirus serostatus. Study-wide background: Donors were healthy Belgian adults, 10 or so CMV seropositive and fewer than 30 seronegative. General study findings and limits: Median bootstrapped AUC for CMV status was just under 0.97 originally, 0.75 to 0.91 US-trained.

Trimming left V 6 bases short and J 4 bases short, with 15 bases between. Germline V gene sequence: CDR1 MNHNY, CDR2 SVGAGI (reference sequence). CDR3 size: 14 residues. A remark on this clone: Its antigen is currently unknown.

Original data processing: Out-of-frame sequences were removed, leaving a few million distinct TCRbeta sequences. Assay used: immunoSEQ multiplex PCR; TCRdb lists only in-frame clones, some missing. V and J calls plus clone size are reproduced from that table; the DNA served to infer D and trimming. The data contain approximately 61,000 clones, 80% of them singletons. Single viable CD3+CD4+CD8-CD45RO+ cells were sorted as the memory CD4+ T cells. Total CD4+ T cells were enriched by CD4 positive selection. This sequence originates from an adult in good health and CMV-seronegative. Some clones in this sample may be carry-over from other donors' samples. The sample taken for sequencing was memory CD4+ T cells from blood. The chain couples TRBV6-6 to TRBJ1-1, with TRBD1 as a possible D gene (6 bases). In DNA form, the CDR3 reads TGTGCCAGCAGAGGGAGCGGACAGACCACTGAAGCTTTCTTT. Protein sequence: CASRGSGQTTEAFF.